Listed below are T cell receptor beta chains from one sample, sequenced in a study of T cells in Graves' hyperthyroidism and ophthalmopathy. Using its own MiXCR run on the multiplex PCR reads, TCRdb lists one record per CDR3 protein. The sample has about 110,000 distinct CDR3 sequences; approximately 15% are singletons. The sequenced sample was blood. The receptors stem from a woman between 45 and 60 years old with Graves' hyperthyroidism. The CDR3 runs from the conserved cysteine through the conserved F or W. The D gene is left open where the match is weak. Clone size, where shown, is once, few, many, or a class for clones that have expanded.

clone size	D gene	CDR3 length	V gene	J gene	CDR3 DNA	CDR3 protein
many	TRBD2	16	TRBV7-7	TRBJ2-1	TGTGCTAGCAGCCAAAGGACTAGCGGGATCCTGCATGAGCAGTTCTTC	CASSQRTSGILHEQFF
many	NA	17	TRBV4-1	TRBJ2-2	TGCGCCAGCAGCCAAGCAACGACGACTAGTCGGGCCGGGGAGCTGTTTTTT	CASSQATTTSRAGELFF
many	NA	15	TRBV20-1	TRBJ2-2	TGCAGTGCCCCCACGCGACAGCATAACACCGGGGAGCTGTTTTTT	CSAPTRQHNTGELFF
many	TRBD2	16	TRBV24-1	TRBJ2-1	TGTGCCACCAGTGATACTAGCGGGAGGAGGCACAATGAGCAGTTCTTC	CATSDTSGRRHNEQFF
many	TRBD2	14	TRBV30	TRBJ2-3	TGTGCCTGGGGGCCTAGCGGGAACACAGATACGCAGTATTTT	CAWGPSGNTDTQYF
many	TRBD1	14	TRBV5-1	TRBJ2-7	TGCGCCAGCAGCTGGGGGACAGGCGCCGGCGAGCAGTACTTC	CASSWGTGAGEQYF
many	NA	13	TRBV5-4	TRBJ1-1	TGTGCCAGCAGCTTGGGGGTGGCCACTGAAGCTTTCTTT	CASSLGVATEAFF
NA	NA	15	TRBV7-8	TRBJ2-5	TGTGCCAGCAGCTTTAGTCCTAGCGACCAAGAGACCCAGTACTTC	CASSFSPSDQETQYF
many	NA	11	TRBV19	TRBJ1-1	TGTGCCAGTATCGACGCGTCTGAAGCTTTCTTT	CASIDASEAFF
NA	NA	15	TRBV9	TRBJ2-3	TGTGCCAGCAGCGTAGAAGCGTCTAGCACAGATACGCAGTATTTT	CASSVEASSTDTQYF
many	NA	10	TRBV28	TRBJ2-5	TGTGCCAGCTCTAGGGGGACCCAGTACTTC	CASSRGTQYF
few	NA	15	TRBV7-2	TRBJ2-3	TGTGCCAGCAGCCGACAGATGGACAGCACAGATACGCGGTATTTT	CASSRQMDSTDTRYF